The clone carrying this TCR beta chain was counted between two and nine times. As yet, its antigen is unknown. V gave up 1 base and J gave up 6 bases, with 14 bases separating them. This CDR3 is 15 amino acids long. CDR1 KGHSH and CDR2 LQKENI come from the germline V gene. The entry originates in a study of T-cell reconstitution after alpha-beta-depleted transplantation in children. Findings and limits, study-wide: Reportedly, only several hundred clones from non-depleted graft cells drove alpha-beta T-cell counts at about two months. At day 60, the high TCRbeta diversity found in some patients originated from recipient T cells and thymic progenitors that had survived.

Preparing the TCRbeta library involved the use of unique molecular identifiers. Each CDR3 protein is one row after TCRdb ran MiXCR on the PCR reads. This table holds a few hundred thousand distinct CDR3 sequences, 10% to 15% found once. V and J are TRBV18 and TRBJ2-3; TRBD1 is a possible D gene (5 bases). The TCR originated in a male patient under 18 who had a stem cell transplant for acute myeloid leukemia, so the T cells may come from the graft donor. The material was PBMCs, mostly from graft donor cells, obtained 360 days after TCRalphabeta/CD19-depleted stem cell transplant. The CDR3 protein is CASSPLGLGVDTQYF. The CDR3 DNA reads as TGTGCCAGCTCACCACTGGGGCTCGGAGTGGATACGCAGTATTTT.